The clone carrying this T cell receptor beta chain was counted only a few times. The target antigen is unknown. Profiling relied on immunoSEQ multiplex PCR, and the TCRdb table lists in-frame clones only, not all of them. The sample lists 200,000 or so clones, around 92% occurring once. Germline V CDR1 and CDR2: MGHRA, YSYEKL. This CDR3 is 13 amino acids long. V was cut by 0 bases and J by 4 bases, with 6 bases left in between. The sample comes from a study of T cell responses to AZD1222 COVID-19 vaccine. Study results and caveats: Only after the peak T cell response were repertoires sampled. Clonal diversity was possibly underestimated, and white British individuals and females predominated among donors. Spike-wide vaccine-associated CD4 TCRs dominated at 160-218 and 743-854.

The sequencing used peripheral blood, collected on day 0 of AZD1222 vaccination. The J gene is TRBJ1-2, the V gene TRBV4-1; D is undetermined. This receptor was identified in an adult in good health. CDR3 sequence reads: CASSQDRTYGYTF. The CDR3 bases are TGCGCCAGCAGCCAAGATCGAACCTATGGCTACACCTTC.